This T cell receptor (beta chain) comes out of a study of T-cell memory formation after mild COVID-19. At the level of the study: Clusters were largely donor specific.

This clonotype has a handful of counts. Its antigen is currently unknown. Notes on the study in general: Day 15 to 85 contracting clones showed balanced CD4/CD8; day 15 to 37 expanders favored CD4+. Memory from before infection featured some responding clones, which suggests cross-reactive memory joined.

TCR alpha and TCR beta cDNA libraries with sample barcodes and UMIs came from 5'RACE using constant-segment primers. MiXCR, applied by TCRdb to the 5' RACE reads, yields one record per CDR3 protein. The sample consists of 400,000 or so distinct CDR3 sequences, around 20% of them appearing once. The CDR3 is made up of 13 amino acids. Germline values: CDR1 LNHNV, CDR2 YYDKDF (reference sequence). The ends were cut back, 3 bases at V and 0 bases at J, with 3 bases in the middle. The chain recombines TRBV15 with TRBJ1-3; D not resolved. Material: PBMCs or a T cell subset sorted from them (not recorded which). The sequence was obtained from an adult woman who had mild COVID-19 (a few samples of this study predate the infection). Cell type and time point are not known. As DNA, the CDR3 is TGTGCCACCAGCAGGAGCTCTGGAAACACCATATATTTT. Encoded protein: CATSRSSGNTIYF.